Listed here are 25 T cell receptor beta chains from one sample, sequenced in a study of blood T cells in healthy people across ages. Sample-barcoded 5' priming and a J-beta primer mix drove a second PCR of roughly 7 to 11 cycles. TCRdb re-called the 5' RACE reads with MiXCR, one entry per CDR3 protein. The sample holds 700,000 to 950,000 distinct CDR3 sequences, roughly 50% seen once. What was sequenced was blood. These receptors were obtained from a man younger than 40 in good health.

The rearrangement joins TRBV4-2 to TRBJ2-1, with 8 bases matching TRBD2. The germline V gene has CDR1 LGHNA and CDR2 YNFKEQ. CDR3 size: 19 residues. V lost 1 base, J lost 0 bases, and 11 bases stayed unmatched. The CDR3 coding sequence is TGTGCCAGCAGCCAAGCCAAGGGGGTAGCGGGAAACTCCTACAATGAGCAGTTCTTC. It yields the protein CASSQAKGVAGNSYNEQFF.

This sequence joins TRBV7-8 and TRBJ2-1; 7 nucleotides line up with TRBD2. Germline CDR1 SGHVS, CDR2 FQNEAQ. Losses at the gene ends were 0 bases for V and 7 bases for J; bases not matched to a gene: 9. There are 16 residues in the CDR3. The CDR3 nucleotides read TGTGCCAGCAGCTTAGCGGGAGGGGCCCTTGGGAATGAGCAGTTCTTC. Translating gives CASSLAGGALGNEQFF. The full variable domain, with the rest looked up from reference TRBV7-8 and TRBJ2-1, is GAGVSQSPRYKVAKRGQDVALRCDPISGHVSLFWYQQALGQGPEFLTYFQNEAQLDKSGLPSDRFFAERPEGSVSTLKIQRTQQEDSAVYLCASSLAGGALGNEQFFGPGTRLTVL.

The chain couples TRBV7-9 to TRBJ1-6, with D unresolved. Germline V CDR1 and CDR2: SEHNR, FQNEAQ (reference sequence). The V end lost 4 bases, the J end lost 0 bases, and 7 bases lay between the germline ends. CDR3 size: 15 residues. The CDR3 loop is CASSYQSSYNSPLHF. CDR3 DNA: TGTGCCAGCAGCTATCAGAGCTCCTATAATTCACCCCTCCACTTT.

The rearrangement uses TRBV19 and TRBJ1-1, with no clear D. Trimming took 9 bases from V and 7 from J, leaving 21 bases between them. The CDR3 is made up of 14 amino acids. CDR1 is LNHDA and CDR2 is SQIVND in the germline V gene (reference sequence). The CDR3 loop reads CARSPPFPSREAFF. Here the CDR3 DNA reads TGTGCCAGAAGTCCCCCCTTCCCCTCCCGTGAAGCTTTCTTT.

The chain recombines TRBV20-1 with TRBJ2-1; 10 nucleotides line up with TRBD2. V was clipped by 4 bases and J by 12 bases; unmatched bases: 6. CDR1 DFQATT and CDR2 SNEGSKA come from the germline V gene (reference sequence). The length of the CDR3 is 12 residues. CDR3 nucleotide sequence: TGCAGTGCTAAGCTGACTAGCGGGTGGCAGTTCTTC. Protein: CSAKLTSGWQFF.

The CDR3 is CAISEVGSSYEQYF. The CDR3 DNA sequence: TGTGCCATCAGTGAGGTGGGGAGCTCCTACGAGCAGTACTTC. This chain links TRBV10-3 with TRBJ2-7, with D perhaps matching TRBD2 (5 bases). V dropped 2 bases and J dropped 0 bases, with 8 bases sitting between them. The CDR3 sequence is 14 residues long. Germline loops: CDR1 ENHRY, CDR2 SYGVKD.

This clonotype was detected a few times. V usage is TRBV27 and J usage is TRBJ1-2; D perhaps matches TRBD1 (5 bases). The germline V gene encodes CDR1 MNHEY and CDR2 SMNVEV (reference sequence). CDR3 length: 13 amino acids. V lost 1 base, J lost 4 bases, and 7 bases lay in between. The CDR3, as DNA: TGTGCCAGCAGTTTATTGGGACCCTATGGCTACACCTTC. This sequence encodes CASSLLGPYGYTF.

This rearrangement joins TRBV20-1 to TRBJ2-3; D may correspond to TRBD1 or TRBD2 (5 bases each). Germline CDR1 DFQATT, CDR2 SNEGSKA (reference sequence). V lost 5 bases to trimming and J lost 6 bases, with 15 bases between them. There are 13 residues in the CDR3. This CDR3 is CSAPRGVADTQYF. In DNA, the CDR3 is TGCAGTGCTCCGAGGGGAGTTGCGGATACGCAGTATTTT.

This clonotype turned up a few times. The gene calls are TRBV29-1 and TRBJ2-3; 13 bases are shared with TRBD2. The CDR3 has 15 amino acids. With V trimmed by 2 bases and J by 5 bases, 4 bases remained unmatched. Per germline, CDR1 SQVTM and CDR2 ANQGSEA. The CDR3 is CSVEIRLAGGDTQYF. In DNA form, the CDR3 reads TGCAGCGTTGAAATTCGACTAGCGGGAGGAGATACGCAGTATTTT.

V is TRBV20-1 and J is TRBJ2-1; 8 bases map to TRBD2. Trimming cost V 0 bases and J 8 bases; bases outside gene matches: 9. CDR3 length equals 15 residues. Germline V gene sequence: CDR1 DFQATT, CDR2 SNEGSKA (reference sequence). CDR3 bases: TGCAGTGCTAGAGAATTCGGGGGGGAACTGGATGAGCAGTTCTTC. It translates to CSAREFGGELDEQFF.

The CDR3 nucleotides are TGCGCCAGCAGCTACCCCCCGGTGTACAATGAGCAGTTCTTC. Translating gives CASSYPPVYNEQFF. V usage is TRBV5-1 and J usage is TRBJ2-1, with unresolved D. Germline V gives CDR1 SGHRS, CDR2 YFSETQ. The CDR3 is 14 residues long. Trimming removed 3 bases at V and 4 bases at J, with 11 bases between.

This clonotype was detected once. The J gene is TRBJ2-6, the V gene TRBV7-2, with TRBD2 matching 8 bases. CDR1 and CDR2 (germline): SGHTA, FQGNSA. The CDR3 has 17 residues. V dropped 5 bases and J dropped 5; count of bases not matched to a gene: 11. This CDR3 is CASSPREGPIWANVLTF. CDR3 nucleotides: TGTGCCAGCAGCCCCCGGGAGGGTCCCATCTGGGCCAACGTCCTGACTTTC. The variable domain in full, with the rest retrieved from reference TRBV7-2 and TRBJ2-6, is GAGVSQSPSNKVTEKGKDVELRCDPISGHTALYWYRQSLGQGLEFLIYFQGNSAPDKSGLPSDRFSAERTGGSVSTLTIQRTQQEDSAVYLCASSPREGPIWANVLTFGAGSRLTVL.

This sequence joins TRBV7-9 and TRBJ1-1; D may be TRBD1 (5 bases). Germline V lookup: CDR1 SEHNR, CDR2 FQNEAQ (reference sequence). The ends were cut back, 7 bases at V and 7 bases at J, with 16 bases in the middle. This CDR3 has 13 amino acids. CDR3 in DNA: TGTGCCAGCACCCTGGGGGAGGCTGGTGAAGCTTTCTTT. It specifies CASTLGEAGEAFF.

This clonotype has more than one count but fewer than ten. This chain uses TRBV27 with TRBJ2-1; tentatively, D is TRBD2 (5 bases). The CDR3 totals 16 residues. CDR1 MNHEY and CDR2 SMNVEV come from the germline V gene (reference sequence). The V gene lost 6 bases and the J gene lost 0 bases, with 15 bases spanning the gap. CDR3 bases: TGTGCCAGCAGGCCGCTAGCAGCGAGCTCCTACAATGAGCAGTTCTTC. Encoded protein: CASRPLAASSYNEQFF.

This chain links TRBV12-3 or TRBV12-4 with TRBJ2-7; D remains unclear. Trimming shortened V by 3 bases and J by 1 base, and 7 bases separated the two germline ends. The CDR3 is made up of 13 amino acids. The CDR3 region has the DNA TGTGCCAGCAGTTTTCTTGTTTCCTACGAGCAGTACTTC. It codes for CASSFLVSYEQYF.

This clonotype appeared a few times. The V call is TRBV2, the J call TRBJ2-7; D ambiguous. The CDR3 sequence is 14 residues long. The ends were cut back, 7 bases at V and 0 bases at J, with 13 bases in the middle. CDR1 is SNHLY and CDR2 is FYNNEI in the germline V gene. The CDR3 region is CASMFMVSSYEQYF. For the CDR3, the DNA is TGTGCCAGCATGTTCATGGTTAGCTCCTACGAGCAGTACTTC.

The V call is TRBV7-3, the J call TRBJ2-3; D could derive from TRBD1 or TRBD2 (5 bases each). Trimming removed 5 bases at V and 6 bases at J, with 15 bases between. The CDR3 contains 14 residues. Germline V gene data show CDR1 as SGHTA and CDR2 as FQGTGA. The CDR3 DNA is TGTGCCAGCAGCCCTGGACTTTCAGGGGATACGCAGTATTTT. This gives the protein CASSPGLSGDTQYF.

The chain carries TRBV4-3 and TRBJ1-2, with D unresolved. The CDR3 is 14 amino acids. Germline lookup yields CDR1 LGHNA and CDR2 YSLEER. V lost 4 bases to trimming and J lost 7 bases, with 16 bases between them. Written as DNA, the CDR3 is TGCGCCAGCAGCCCAAGAGAGGGAACTGGTGGCTACACCTTC. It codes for CASSPREGTGGYTF.

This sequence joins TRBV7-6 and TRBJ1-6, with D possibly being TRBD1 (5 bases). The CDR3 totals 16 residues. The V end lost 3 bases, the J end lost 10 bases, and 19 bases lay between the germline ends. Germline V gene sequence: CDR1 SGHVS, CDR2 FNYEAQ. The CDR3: CASSLRHRDGSSPLHF. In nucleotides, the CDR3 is TGTGCCAGCAGCTTGAGACACCGGGACGGGTCCTCACCCCTCCACTTT.

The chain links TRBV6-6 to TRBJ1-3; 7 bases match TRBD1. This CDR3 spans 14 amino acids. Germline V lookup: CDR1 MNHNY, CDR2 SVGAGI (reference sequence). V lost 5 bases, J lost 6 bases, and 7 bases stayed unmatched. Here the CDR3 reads CASSQDTGANTIYF. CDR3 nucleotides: TGTGCCAGCAGTCAGGATACAGGGGCAAACACCATATATTTT.

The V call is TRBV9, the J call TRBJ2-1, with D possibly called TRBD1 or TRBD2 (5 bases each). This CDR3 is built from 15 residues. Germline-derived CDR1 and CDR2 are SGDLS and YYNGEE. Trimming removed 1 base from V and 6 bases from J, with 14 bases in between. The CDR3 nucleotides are TGTGCCAGCAGCGTAAACAAACAAGGGACCAATGAGCAGTTCTTC. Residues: CASSVNKQGTNEQFF.

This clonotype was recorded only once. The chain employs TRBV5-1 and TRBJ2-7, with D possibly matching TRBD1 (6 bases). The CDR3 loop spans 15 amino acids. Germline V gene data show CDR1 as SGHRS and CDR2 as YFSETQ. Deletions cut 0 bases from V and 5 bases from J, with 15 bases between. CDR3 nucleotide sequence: TGCGCCAGCAGCTTGGTGACAGGACCTACCGACGAGCAGTACTTC. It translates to CASSLVTGPTDEQYF. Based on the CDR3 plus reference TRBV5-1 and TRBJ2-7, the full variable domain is KAGVTQTPRYLIKTRGQQVTLSCSPISGHRSVSWYQQTPGQGLQFLFEYFSETQRNKGNFPGRFSGRQFSNSRSEMNVSTLELGDSALYLCASSLVTGPTDEQYFGPGTRLTVT.

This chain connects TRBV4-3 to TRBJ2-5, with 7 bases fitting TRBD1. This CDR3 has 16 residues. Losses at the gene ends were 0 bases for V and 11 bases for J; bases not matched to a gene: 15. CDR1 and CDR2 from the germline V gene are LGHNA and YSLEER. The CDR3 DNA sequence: TGCGCCAGCAGCCAAGATATGAGGGGGCGCGGATTGGAGCAGTACTTC. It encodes CASSQDMRGRGLEQYF.

The CDR3 is CASSVVDRPYEQYF. The CDR3 DNA sequence: TGTGCCAGCAGCGTAGTAGACAGACCCTACGAGCAGTACTTC. This rearrangement joins TRBV9 to TRBJ2-7; D possibly corresponds to TRBD1 (5 bases). CDR1 SGDLS and CDR2 YYNGEE come from the germline V gene. Trimming left V 0 bases short and J 2 bases short, with 9 bases between. CDR3 size: 14 residues.

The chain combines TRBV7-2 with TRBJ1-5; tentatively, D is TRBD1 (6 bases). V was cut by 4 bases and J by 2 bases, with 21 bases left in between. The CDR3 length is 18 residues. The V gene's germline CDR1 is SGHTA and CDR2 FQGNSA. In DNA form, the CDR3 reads TGTGCCAGCAGCTCCAGGGCTTGGGGGGCGCCGGGCAATCAGCCCCAGCATTTT. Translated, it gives CASSSRAWGAPGNQPQHF.